These 27 T cell receptor beta chains were all obtained from the same sample, sequenced in a study of STAT5B mutations in CD4+ large granular lymphocyte leukemia (dated by TCRdb to the early 2020s). The library was prepared using the immunoSEQ multiplex PCR assay. Sourced from immuneACCESS, this table was stored by TCRdb with only in-frame sequences that have V and J called. A share of the clones is absent; for the studies checked, an unresolved V gene accounts for under half, and the remainder has no known explanation. Recorded for this sample are more than 35,000 clones; approximately 85% of them occurred a single time. Of the sample, more than 0.9% falls within the top ten clones. The specimen was CD4+ T cells from blood buffy coats. The source is a human donor in good health.

In this sample, this clone turned up once. The V gene is TRBV7-2, the J gene TRBJ1-4; 9 bases map to TRBD1. The V and J ends lost 5 bases and 8 bases, in that order; junction bases with no gene match: 15. This CDR3 comprises 17 residues. Germline-derived CDR1 and CDR2 are SGHTA and FQGNSA. CDR3 in amino acids: CASSPGQGMAAHEKLFF. DNA for the CDR3: TGTGCCAGCAGCCCGGGACAGGGCATGGCGGCCCACGAAAAACTGTTTTTT.

The CDR3 loop is CASRFTGGIDYGYTF. CDR3 nucleotides: TGTGCCAGTAGATTCACAGGGGGCATTGACTATGGCTACACCTTC. V gene TRBV19 combines with J gene TRBJ1-2, with 9 bases lining up with TRBD1. The germline V gene has CDR1 LNHDA and CDR2 SQIVND (reference sequence). The CDR3 is 15 amino acids. V gave up 6 bases and J gave up 3 bases; unmatched junction bases: 8.

The chain joins TRBV18 to TRBJ2-5, with D possibly matching TRBD1 (5 bases). This CDR3 region has 15 residues. Germline V gene lookup returns CDR1 KGHSH and CDR2 LQKENI. Trimming cost V 2 bases and J 5 bases, with 15 bases left between them. CDR3 nucleotides: TGTGCCAGCTCACCAATACATCAGGGTGGGGAGACCCAGTACTTC. It encodes CASSPIHQGGETQYF.

The rearrangement links TRBV27 to TRBJ1-1, with D maybe TRBD1 (5 bases). CDR3 length: 15 residues. Looked up from germline, CDR1 is MNHEY and CDR2 is SMNVEV (reference sequence). Trimming stripped 6 bases from V and 1 base from J, with 15 bases between. The DNA of the CDR3 is TGTGCCAGCAGCCGACAGCCTGAGGGGAACACTGAAGCTTTCTTT. Translated, it gives CASSRQPEGNTEAFF.

The rearrangement joins TRBV11-3 to TRBJ2-3; D is possibly TRBD2 (6 bases). This CDR3 is 16 amino acids long. The germline V and J ends were trimmed by 1 base and 0 bases, with 11 bases remaining between them. CDR1 and CDR2 (germline): SGHNT, YENEEA. The CDR3 reads CASSLVLRGSTDTQYF. The DNA for the CDR3 is TGTGCCAGCAGCTTAGTTTTGCGGGGAAGCACAGATACGCAGTATTTT.

V is TRBV5-4 and J is TRBJ2-3; 14 bases map to TRBD2. The J segment lost 3 bases and the V segment lost 4 bases, leaving 7 bases of the junction unmatched. CDR1 is SGHNT, CDR2 YYREEE, per germline (reference sequence). This CDR3 has 17 amino acids. CDR3 sequence: CASSLRLAGGPTDTQYF. As DNA, the CDR3 is TGTGCCAGCAGCCTGAGACTAGCGGGAGGGCCAACAGATACGCAGTATTTT.

The CDR3 DNA is TGTGCCAGCAGTTTATTAGGGGGGTGGGCCGGGGAGCTGTTTTTT. Protein sequence: CASSLLGGWAGELFF. The chain recombines TRBV27 with TRBJ2-2; the D call may be TRBD1 or TRBD2 (6 bases each). Trimming cost V 1 base and J 6 bases, with 12 bases left between them. The germline CDR1 and CDR2 sequences are MNHEY and SMNVEV (reference sequence). The CDR3 runs 15 residues.

J is TRBJ1-5 and V is TRBV18; no reliable D call. Germline V lookup: CDR1 KGHSH, CDR2 LQKENI. V was trimmed by 3 bases and J by 2 bases, leaving 11 bases between them. There are 15 residues in the CDR3. DNA for the CDR3: TGTGCCAGCTCACCCAACCCTCCGGGCAATCAGCCCCAGCATTTT. Translated: CASSPNPPGNQPQHF.

The chain combines TRBV11-2 with TRBJ2-3; 9 bases line up with TRBD2. The trim removed 5 bases at V and 1 base at J, leaving 4 bases unmatched. Germline CDR1 and CDR2: SGHAT and FQNNGV. The CDR3 loop spans 15 amino acids. In DNA, the CDR3 is TGTGCCAGCAGCCCCGCGGGAGGGGGCACAGATACGCAGTATTTT. It yields the protein CASSPAGGGTDTQYF.

This clone came up once. The CDR3 DNA sequence: TGTGCCAGCAGTCAATCCAACGGGCCCTATGGCTACACCTTC. It encodes CASSQSNGPYGYTF. This rearrangement joins TRBV27 to TRBJ1-2; D unresolved. CDR3 size: 14 residues. Germline lookup yields CDR1 MNHEY and CDR2 SMNVEV (reference sequence). V lost 5 bases and J lost 4, with 14 bases in between.

The chain has TRBV5-1 and TRBJ1-1; D uncertain. Germline CDR1 SGHRS, CDR2 YFSETQ. This CDR3 contains 13 residues. V was shortened by 0 bases and J by 5 bases, with 8 bases between the two germline ends. The CDR3 region is CASSLAFGTEAFF. DNA of the CDR3: TGCGCCAGCAGCTTGGCCTTTGGGACTGAAGCTTTCTTT.

This clone was observed a handful of times. The rearrangement links TRBV28 to TRBJ1-2; no firm D call. V shed 10 bases and J shed 8 bases, with 11 bases lying between them. The CDR3 covers 10 residues. Germline V CDR1 and CDR2: MDHEN, SYDVKM. As DNA, the CDR3 is TGTGCCACCGCGGGAGACGGCTACACCTTC. Its protein product is CATAGDGYTF.

This clone came up once. The chain uses TRBV7-9 and TRBJ1-5; 8 bases map to TRBD1. V dropped 1 base and J dropped 7; count of bases not matched to a gene: 6. Germline lookup yields CDR1 SEHNR and CDR2 FQNEAQ (reference sequence). This CDR3 has 15 amino acids. CDR3 DNA sequence: TGTGCCAGCAGCTTAGATCTAGCAGGGGGCCAGCCCCAGCATTTT. Translation: CASSLDLAGGQPQHF.

The genes are TRBV6-5 and TRBJ1-1; D may be TRBD1 (5 bases). This CDR3 spans 14 amino acids. Trimming stripped 6 bases from V and 5 bases from J, with 16 bases between. CDR1 MNHEY and CDR2 SVGAGI come from the germline V gene. The CDR3 DNA reads as TGTGCCAGCAGCCCCGGGGGAGGGAAAACTGAAGCTTTCTTT. Translation gives CASSPGGGKTEAFF.

The chain carries TRBV6-6 and TRBJ1-3; tentatively, D is TRBD1 (6 bases). There are 13 residues in the CDR3. V was cut by 6 bases and J by 0 bases, with 6 bases left in between. Per germline, CDR1 MNHNY and CDR2 SVGAGI (reference sequence). The CDR3 loop reads CASRQGSGNTIYF. CDR3 sequence (DNA): TGTGCCAGCAGACAGGGCTCTGGAAACACCATATATTTT.

The chain links TRBV15 to TRBJ1-2; D is possibly TRBD1 (6 bases). Deletions cut 3 bases from V and 3 bases from J, with 14 bases between. CDR1 and CDR2 (germline): LNHNV, YYDKDF (reference sequence). The CDR3 loop spans 15 amino acids. For the CDR3, the DNA is TGTGCCACCAGCAGTACACAGGGTTTTGACTATGGCTACACCTTC. Translated: CATSSTQGFDYGYTF.

The rearrangement joins TRBV5-1 to TRBJ2-2; D not certain. The CDR3 is 16 residues long. Germline-derived CDR1 and CDR2 are SGHRS and YFSETQ. V was shortened by 1 base and J by 3 bases, with 13 bases between the two germline ends. The CDR3: CASSLSGNSYTGELFF. The CDR3, as DNA: TGCGCCAGCAGCTTGTCAGGCAACTCATACACCGGGGAGCTGTTTTTT.

This clone appeared a single time. This chain joins TRBV6-1 and TRBJ1-2; possible D gene TRBD1, 5 bases. This CDR3 has 15 residues. V was cut by 1 base and J by 5 bases, with 14 bases left in between. From germline, CDR1 is MNHNS and CDR2 SASEGT. The CDR3 here is CASSEVRWGSYGYTF. The CDR3 region has the DNA TGTGCCAGCAGTGAAGTCCGGTGGGGGTCATATGGCTACACCTTC.

This chain uses TRBV18 with TRBJ1-4; weak D call: TRBD1 (6 bases). CDR3 length equals 13 residues. Trimming removed 3 bases at V and 4 bases at J, with 6 bases between. Germline V CDR1 and CDR2: KGHSH, LQKENI. CDR3 DNA sequence: TGTGCCAGCTCACCGGACAGTAATGAAAAACTGTTTTTT. This translates into CASSPDSNEKLFF.

This chain uses TRBV7-8 with TRBJ1-5; 9 bases match TRBD1. Germline assignment: CDR1 SGHVS and CDR2 FQNEAQ. This CDR3 has 13 residues. V was clipped by 4 bases and J by 9 bases; unmatched bases: 4. CDR3 coding DNA: TGTGCCAGCAGCTCGGGACAGGGCTTGCCCCAGCATTTT. Translation gives CASSSGQGLPQHF.

The chain has TRBV5-1 and TRBJ2-1, with D hard to call. Germline assignment: CDR1 SGHRS and CDR2 YFSETQ. V lost 4 bases and J lost 10, with 9 bases in between. CDR3 length equals 11 residues. The CDR3 coding sequence is TGCGCCAGCAGCCTATTGAACGAGCAGTTCTTC. Its translation: CASSLLNEQFF.

The chain has TRBV4-1 and TRBJ1-4; possible D gene TRBD1, 6 bases. CDR3 length: 16 residues. The V gene lost 0 bases and the J gene lost 8 bases, with 16 bases spanning the gap. Germline CDR1 and CDR2: MGHRA and YSYEKL. DNA for the CDR3: TGCGCCAGCAGCCAAGATGGGGGGACACGGGGCGAAAAACTGTTTTTT. Protein: CASSQDGGTRGEKLFF.

The chain employs TRBV19 and TRBJ1-2; TRBD1 agrees at 7 bases. With V trimmed by 3 bases and J by 3 bases, 7 bases remained unmatched. The CDR3 is 15 amino acids. CDR1 is LNHDA and CDR2 is SQIVND in the germline V gene (reference sequence). The CDR3 region has the DNA TGTGCCAGTAGTATGGCGCAGGGGGGGCACTATGGCTACACCTTC. Residues: CASSMAQGGHYGYTF.

The gene calls are TRBV6-5 and TRBJ2-4; 8 bases map to TRBD2. The length of the CDR3 is 14 residues. Germline CDR1 reads MNHEY; CDR2 reads SVGAGI. The trim removed 4 bases at V and 7 bases at J, leaving 6 bases unmatched. The CDR3 sequence: CASSLTSVGNIQYF. CDR3 nucleotide sequence: TGTGCCAGCAGTTTGACTAGCGTAGGGAACATTCAGTACTTC.

The gene calls are TRBV11-2 and TRBJ2-3, with 8 nucleotides matching TRBD1. Germline loops: CDR1 SGHAT, CDR2 FQNNGV. The CDR3 consists of 16 residues. The V gene end was trimmed by 3 bases and the J gene end by 0 bases; junction bases not matched to a gene: 5. The CDR3 spells CASSLGQAGSTDTQYF. The CDR3, as DNA: TGTGCCAGCAGCTTGGGACAGGCTGGGAGCACAGATACGCAGTATTTT.

The chain links TRBV7-3 to TRBJ2-5; 9 bases match TRBD1. This CDR3 comprises 21 residues. CDR1 and CDR2 from the germline V gene are SGHTA and FQGTGA. After removal of 6 bases from V and 2 bases from J, the junction contained 25 bases not matched to a gene. The CDR3 DNA reads as TGTGCCAGCAGGAAGAGGGCCGGGACAGGGAAAACTTCATTGCGGCAAGAGACCCAGTACTTC. This sequence encodes CASRKRAGTGKTSLRQETQYF.

The chain joins TRBV29-1 to TRBJ2-4; D call uncertain. CDR3 length: 14 amino acids. Germline V lookup: CDR1 SQVTM, CDR2 ANQGSEA. Deletions cut 6 bases from V and 0 bases from J, with 12 bases between. CDR3 region: CSVRAVLAKNIQYF. The CDR3 DNA follows: TGCAGCGTAAGGGCGGTTTTAGCCAAAAACATTCAGTACTTC. Complete variable domain (other parts from reference TRBV29-1 and TRBJ2-4): SAVISQKPSRDICQRGTSLTIQCQVDSQVTMMFWYRQQPGQSLTLIATANQGSEATYESGFVIDKFPISRPNLTFSTLTVSNMSPEDSSIYLCSVRAVLAKNIQYFGAGTRLSVL.